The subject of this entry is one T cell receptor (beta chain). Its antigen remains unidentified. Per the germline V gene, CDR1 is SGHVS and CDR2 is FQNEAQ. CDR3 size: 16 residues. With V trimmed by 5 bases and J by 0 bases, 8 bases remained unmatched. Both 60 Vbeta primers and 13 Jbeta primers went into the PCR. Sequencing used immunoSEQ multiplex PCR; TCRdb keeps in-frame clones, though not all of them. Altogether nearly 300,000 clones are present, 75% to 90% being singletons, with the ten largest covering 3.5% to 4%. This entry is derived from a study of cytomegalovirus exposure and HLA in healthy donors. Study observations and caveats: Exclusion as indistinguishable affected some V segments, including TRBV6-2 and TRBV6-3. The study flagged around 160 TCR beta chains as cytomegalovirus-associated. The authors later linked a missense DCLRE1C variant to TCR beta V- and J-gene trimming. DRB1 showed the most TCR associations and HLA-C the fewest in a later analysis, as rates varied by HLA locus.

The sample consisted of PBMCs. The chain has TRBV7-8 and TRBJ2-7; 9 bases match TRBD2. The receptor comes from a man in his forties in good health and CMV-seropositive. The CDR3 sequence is CASSQGLAGSSYEQYF. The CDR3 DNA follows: TGTGCCAGCAGCCAAGGGCTAGCGGGATCCTCCTACGAGCAGTACTTC.